This T cell receptor beta chain was identified during a study of blood T cell repertoires in COVID-19. Enrolled during active infection, Seattle patients were then followed longitudinally. The method was immunoSEQ multiplex PCR; TCRdb's version includes in-frame clones alone and lacks a portion of them. Of 150,000 to 180,000 clones in the sample, roughly 80% were seen once. The source material was peripheral blood. The receptor was isolated from a woman between 55 and 75 years old with COVID-19, enrolled during active disease.

CDR3 bases: TGTGCCAGCAGCTCTCAAGACGGGATTGAAAAACTGTTTTTT. As protein: CASSSQDGIEKLFF. The V and J genes are TRBV9 and TRBJ1-4; no clear D. The CDR3 is made up of 14 amino acids. Germline CDR1 is SGDLS and CDR2 is YYNGEE. With 4 bases removed from V and 7 bases from J, the gap between germline ends came to 14 bases. Full variable domain (rest looked up from reference TRBV9 and TRBJ1-4): DSGVTQTPKHLITATGQRVTLRCSPRSGDLSVYWYQQSLDQGLQFLIQYYNGEERAKGNILERFSAQQFPDLHSELNLSSLELGDSALYFCASSSQDGIEKLFFGSGTQLSVL.